A single sample gave rise to the 20 T cell receptor beta chains below, sequenced in a study of vaccination effects on CD4 cells after COVID-19. ViraFEST assay sequencing came after antigen-specific CD4+ T cells were expanded with viral peptide pools. Researchers isolated CD4+ T cells once less than 13 days of culture had elapsed. Participants got two doses of BNT162b2 or mRNA-1273 vaccine. No antigens are known for them. Some clones are missing from TCRdb's copy, which holds only in-frame ones; the method was immunoSEQ multiplex PCR. The repertoire includes around 59,000 clones, roughly three quarters of them detected once, and 2% sits in the top ten. The starting material was CD4+ T cells from PBMCs cultured with HCoV-OC43 spike peptides, obtained after COVID-19 vaccination. The sample's subset: HCoV-OC43 spike overlapping peptide pool stimulation. Receptors were obtained from a human donor who received a COVID-19 vaccine.

This clone showed up just once. The chain combines TRBV12-3 or TRBV12-4 with TRBJ1-1; no firm D call. The CDR3 has 12 amino acids. The ends were cut back, 6 bases at V and 3 bases at J, with 8 bases in the middle. CDR3 sequence reads: CASRGVYTEAFF. The CDR3 DNA reads TGTGCCAGCAGAGGCGTTTACACTGAAGCTTTCTTT.

The genes are TRBV5-8 and TRBJ2-1; 10 nucleotides match TRBD2. Germline assignment: CDR1 SGHTS and CDR2 YDEGEE. Trimming cost V 7 bases and J 6 bases; bases outside gene matches: 22. The CDR3 is 19 amino acids. This CDR3 is CASPRGLDRVLAGGNEQFF. CDR3 in DNA: TGTGCCAGCCCAAGGGGACTTGACAGGGTGTTAGCGGGGGGCAATGAGCAGTTCTTC. The full variable domain, rest sourced from reference TRBV5-8 and TRBJ2-1, is EAGVTQSPTHLIKTRGQQATLRCSPISGHTSVYWYQQALGLGLQFLLWYDEGEERNRGNFPPRFSGRQFPNYSSELNVNALELEDSALYLCASPRGLDRVLAGGNEQFFGPGTRLTVL.

In its sample, this clone was seen a few times. This rearrangement joins TRBV7-2 to TRBJ2-2; D uncertain. The CDR3 contains 13 residues. V was pared by 0 bases and J by 5 bases, with 4 bases between. Germline V lookup: CDR1 SGHTA, CDR2 FQGNSA. The CDR3 DNA is TGTGCCAGCAGCTTAGCTCTTACCGGGGAGCTGTTTTTT. The encoded protein is CASSLALTGELFF. Supplemented by reference TRBV7-2 and TRBJ2-2, the full variable domain reads GAGVSQSPSNKVTEKGKDVELRCDPISGHTALYWYRQSLGQGLEFLIYFQGNSAPDKSGLPSDRFSAERTGGSVSTLTIQRTQQEDSAVYLCASSLALTGELFFGEGSRLTVL.

Written as DNA, the CDR3 is TGTGCCAGCAGCTTAAGTTCTAGCGGGGGGCAAAATGAGCAGTTCTTC. Residues: CASSLSSSGGQNEQFF. The chain uses TRBV7-3 and TRBJ2-1; 11 bases are shared with TRBD2. Germline V gene lookup returns CDR1 SGHTA and CDR2 FQGTGA. Trimming took 1 base from V and 7 from J; bases not matched to a gene: 6. The CDR3 has 16 residues.

The chain joins TRBV5-1 to TRBJ2-3; D is undetermined. Germline V gives CDR1 SGHRS, CDR2 YFSETQ. This CDR3 spans 15 amino acids. With 0 bases removed from V and 5 bases from J, the gap between germline ends came to 13 bases. In DNA, the CDR3 is TGCGCCAGCAGCTTGGCCAAGCGATTTCTAGATACGCAGTATTTT. It specifies CASSLAKRFLDTQYF.

This chain joins TRBV5-3 and TRBJ1-5, with TRBD1 identical over 9 bases. TRBV5-3 is an ORF; its function is uncertain. The CDR3 consists of 18 residues. Trimming removed 4 bases from V and 1 base from J; junction bases left unmatched: 12. The CDR3 DNA sequence: TGTGCCAGAAGCCCTCCGGACAGGGGTACGGGGAGCAATCAGCCCCAGCATTTT. It is translated as CARSPPDRGTGSNQPQHF.

V and J are TRBV30 and TRBJ1-3; D remains unclear. CDR1 and CDR2 (germline): GTSNPN, SVGIG (reference sequence). The CDR3 has 14 amino acids. Trimming stripped 0 bases from V and 1 base from J, with 7 bases between. CDR3 residues: CAWSVGSSGNTIYF. CDR3 nucleotide sequence: TGTGCCTGGAGTGTAGGTTCTTCTGGAAACACCATATATTTT.

This clone was seen a single time. This chain uses TRBV5-1 with TRBJ2-2; maybe TRBD1 (6 bases). The germline V and J ends were trimmed by 4 bases and 5 bases, with 9 bases remaining between them. The CDR3 spans 13 residues. Germline V CDR1 and CDR2: SGHRS, YFSETQ. CDR3 loop: CASSPDRTGELFF. CDR3 DNA sequence: TGCGCCAGCAGCCCCGACAGGACCGGGGAGCTGTTTTTT.

The chain has TRBV3-1 (or the pseudogene TRBV3-2) and TRBJ2-7; D ambiguous. The CDR3 is 13 residues long. V was cut by 3 bases and J by 4 bases, with 10 bases left in between. Germline V gives CDR1 LGHDT, CDR2 YNNKEL (reference sequence). This CDR3 reads CASSQGIFYEQYV. CDR3 nucleotides: TGTGCCAGCAGCCAGGGAATCTTTTACGAGCAGTACGTC.

The rearrangement uses TRBV21-1 and TRBJ2-7; the table names TRBD2, a call not compared with the DNA. TRBV21-1 is deemed a pseudogene. This CDR3 is built from 15 residues. CDR3 DNA: TGTGCCAGCAGCAAAGCAGAGCGTTCTTACTACGAGCAGTACGTC. Its translation is CASSKAERSYYEQYV.

The chain links TRBV11-1 to TRBJ2-7; 8 bases align to TRBD2. Germline loops: CDR1 SGHAT, CDR2 FQDESV (reference sequence). This CDR3 is 16 amino acids long. The trim removed 2 bases at V and 6 bases at J, leaving 12 bases unmatched. CDR3: CASSLLSTGGGVEQYV. The CDR3 DNA reads as TGTGCCAGCAGCTTACTATCCACGGGAGGGGGGGTCGAGCAGTACGTC.

The chain is built from TRBV19 and TRBJ2-3; D unresolved. The CDR3 consists of 15 residues. Germline CDR1 is LNHDA and CDR2 is SQIVND (reference sequence). V gave up 5 bases and J gave up 0 bases, with 12 bases separating them. CDR3 bases: TGTGCCAGTAGTCCTCACATATCTAGCACAGATACGCAGTATTTT. Translation: CASSPHISSTDTQYF.

The CDR3: CASSEAIRTGYGYTF. In DNA, the CDR3 is TGTGCCAGCAGTGAAGCAATCCGGACAGGGTATGGCTACACCTTC. The chain links TRBV6-1 to TRBJ1-2; TRBD1 matches at 8 bases. CDR3 length: 15 amino acids. Germline V lookup: CDR1 MNHNS, CDR2 SASEGT. The ends lost 0 bases at V and 5 bases at J; junction bases unmatched: 5.

V and J are TRBV27 and TRBJ2-5, with D possibly matching TRBD2 (6 bases). Between the trimmed V and J ends, which lost 3 bases and 2 bases, there was a span of 7 bases. The germline CDR1 and CDR2 sequences are MNHEY and SMNVEV (reference sequence). This CDR3 region has 13 residues. The CDR3 bases are TGTGCCAGCAGTTTGCGGGGTCAAGAGACCCAGTACTTC. Amino acids: CASSLRGQETQYF.

The chain links TRBV4-1 to TRBJ1-1; D not resolved. The CDR3 is 15 residues long. The V gene's germline CDR1 is MGHRA and CDR2 YSYEKL. V was shortened by 1 base and J by 1 base, with 10 bases between the two germline ends. The CDR3 bases are TGCGCCAGCAGCCAAGGGGGAGCCGGGAACACTGAAGCTTTCTTT. It yields the protein CASSQGGAGNTEAFF.

This clone has only a few counts. This rearrangement joins TRBV7-2 to TRBJ1-2, with a possible D match to TRBD1 (6 bases). Germline CDR1 SGHTA, CDR2 FQGNSA. This CDR3 region has 14 residues. The V end was cut by 3 bases, the J end by 5 bases, with 13 bases between. CDR3 bases: TGTGCCAGCAGCTTTTCTACAGGGAATTATGGCTACACCTTC. Translation gives CASSFSTGNYGYTF.

This chain connects TRBV2 to TRBJ1-6; D call uncertain. The CDR3 is 14 amino acids. Trimming cost V 2 bases and J 7 bases, with 9 bases left between them. CDR1 and CDR2 (germline): SNHLY, FYNNEI. The DNA for the CDR3 is TGTGCCAGCAGTGAACGGGGAGGGAATTCACCCCTCCACTTT. As protein: CASSERGGNSPLHF.

The chain recombines TRBV9 with TRBJ2-3, with 16 bases matching TRBD2. The CDR3 totals 16 residues. Unmatched junction bases numbered 3, after V lost 4 bases and J lost 4 bases. CDR1 and CDR2 from the germline V gene are SGDLS and YYNGEE. The CDR3 loop is CASSSGTSGGADTQYF. The CDR3 nucleotides read TGTGCCAGCAGCAGCGGGACTAGCGGGGGGGCAGATACGCAGTATTTT.

V and J are TRBV11-2 and TRBJ1-1, with D hard to call. The V gene lost 0 bases and the J gene lost 4 bases, with 9 bases spanning the gap. The CDR3 loop spans 14 amino acids. Germline values: CDR1 SGHAT, CDR2 FQNNGV. The CDR3 bases are TGTGCCAGCAGCTTAGATAGGGCTAGCACTGAAGCTTTCTTT. Protein: CASSLDRASTEAFF.

The chain is built from TRBV5-1 and TRBJ2-5; TRBD2 agrees at 9 bases. The CDR3 runs to 16 residues. In germline, CDR1 is SGHRS, CDR2 YFSETQ. With V trimmed by 0 bases and J by 4 bases, 7 bases remained unmatched. The CDR3 nucleotides read TGCGCCAGCAGCTTGGAGCTAGCGGGGCAACGAGAGACCCAGTACTTC. This gives the protein CASSLELAGQRETQYF.